Listed here is a single TCR beta chain. Produced via immunoSEQ multiplex PCR; TCRdb's table is partial and in-frame only. The sample records hundreds of thousands of clones, around nine tenths being singletons. Germline loops: CDR1 MDHEN, CDR2 SYDVKM. CDR3 length: 20 amino acids. V shed 3 bases and J 0 bases; nucleotides not matched to a gene: 11. This specimen belongs to a study of shared T cell receptors in the human thymus. In addition, the sample was reused for a study of human thymus T cells. That paper notes: Finnish infants who were healthy and having corrective surgery for congenital heart defects made up the donors. Resections removed during corrective heart surgery provided the thymus tissue used.

Sequencing was performed on thymocytes. This sequence joins TRBV28 and TRBJ2-3, with 14 bases matching TRBD2. This clonotype was sampled from a boy less than two years old with a congenital heart defect. The DNA for the CDR3 is TGTGCCAGCAGTTTCCCCGGGACTAGCGGGAGACCCATCAGCACAGATACGCAGTATTTT. It translates to CASSFPGTSGRPISTDTQYF. Together with reference TRBV28 and TRBJ2-3, the CDR3 gives the full variable domain: DVKVTQSSRYLVKRTGEKVFLECVQDMDHENMFWYRQDPGLGLRLIYFSYDVKMKEKGDIPEGYSVSREKKERFSLILESASTNQTSMYLCASSFPGTSGRPISTDTQYFGPGTRLTVL.